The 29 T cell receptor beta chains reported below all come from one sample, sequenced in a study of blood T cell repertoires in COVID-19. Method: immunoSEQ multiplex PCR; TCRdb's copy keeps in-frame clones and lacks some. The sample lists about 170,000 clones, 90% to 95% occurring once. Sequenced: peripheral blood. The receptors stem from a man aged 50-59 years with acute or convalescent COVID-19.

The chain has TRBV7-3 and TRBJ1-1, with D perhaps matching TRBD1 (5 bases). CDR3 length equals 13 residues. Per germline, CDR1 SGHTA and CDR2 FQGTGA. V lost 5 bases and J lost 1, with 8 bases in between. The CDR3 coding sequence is TGTGCCAGCAGCCTAGGACAGAACACTGAAGCTTTCTTT. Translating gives CASSLGQNTEAFF.

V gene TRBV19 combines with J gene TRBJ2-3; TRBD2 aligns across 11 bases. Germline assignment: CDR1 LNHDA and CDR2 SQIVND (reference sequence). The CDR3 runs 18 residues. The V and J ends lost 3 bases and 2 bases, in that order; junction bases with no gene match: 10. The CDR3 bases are TGTGCCAGTAGTATTCCCCCAGCTAGCGGGGGGTACACAGATACGCAGTATTTT. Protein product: CASSIPPASGGYTDTQYF.

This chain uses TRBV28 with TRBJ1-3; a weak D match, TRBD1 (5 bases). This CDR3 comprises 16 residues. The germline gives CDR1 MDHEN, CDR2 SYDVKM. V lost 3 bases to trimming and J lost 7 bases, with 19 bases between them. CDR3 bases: TGTGCCAGCAGTTTCGGGCAGGGTGGGACTTCGAACACCATATATTTT. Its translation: CASSFGQGGTSNTIYF.

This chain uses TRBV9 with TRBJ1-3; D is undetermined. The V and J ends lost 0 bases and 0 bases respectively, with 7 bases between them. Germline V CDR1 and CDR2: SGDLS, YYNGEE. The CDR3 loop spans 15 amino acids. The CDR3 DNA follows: TGTGCCAGCAGCGTAGGCCCAGTCTCTGGAAACACCATATATTTT. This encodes CASSVGPVSGNTIYF.

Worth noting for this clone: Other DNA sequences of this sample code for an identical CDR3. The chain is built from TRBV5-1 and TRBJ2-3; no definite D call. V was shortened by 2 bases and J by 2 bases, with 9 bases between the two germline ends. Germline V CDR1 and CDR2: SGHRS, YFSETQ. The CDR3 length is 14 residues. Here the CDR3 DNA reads TGCGCCAGCAGCTTTGGCGGTTACACAGATACGCAGTATTTT. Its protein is CASSFGGYTDTQYF. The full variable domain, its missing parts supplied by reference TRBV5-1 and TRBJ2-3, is KAGVTQTPRYLIKTRGQQVTLSCSPISGHRSVSWYQQTPGQGLQFLFEYFSETQRNKGNFPGRFSGRQFSNSRSEMNVSTLELGDSALYLCASSFGGYTDTQYFGPGTRLTVL.

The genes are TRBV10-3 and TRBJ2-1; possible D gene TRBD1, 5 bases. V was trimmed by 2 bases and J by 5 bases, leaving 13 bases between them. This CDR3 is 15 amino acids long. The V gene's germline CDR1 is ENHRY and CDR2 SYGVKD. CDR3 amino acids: CAISENTRGNNEQFF. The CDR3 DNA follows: TGTGCCATCAGTGAGAATACAAGGGGTAACAATGAGCAGTTCTTC.

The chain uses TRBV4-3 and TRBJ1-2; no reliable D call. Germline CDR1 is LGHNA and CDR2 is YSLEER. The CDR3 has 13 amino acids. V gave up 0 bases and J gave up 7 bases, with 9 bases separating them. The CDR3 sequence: CASSQDLGGGYTF. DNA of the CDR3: TGCGCCAGCAGCCAAGATCTAGGAGGTGGCTACACCTTC.

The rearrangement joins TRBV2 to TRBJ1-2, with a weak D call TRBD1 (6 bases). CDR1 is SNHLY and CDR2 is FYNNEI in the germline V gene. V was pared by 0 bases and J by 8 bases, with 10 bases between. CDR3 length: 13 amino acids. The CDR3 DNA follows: TGTGCCAGCAGTGAAGCTGGACAGTTCGGCTACACCTTC. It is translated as CASSEAGQFGYTF.

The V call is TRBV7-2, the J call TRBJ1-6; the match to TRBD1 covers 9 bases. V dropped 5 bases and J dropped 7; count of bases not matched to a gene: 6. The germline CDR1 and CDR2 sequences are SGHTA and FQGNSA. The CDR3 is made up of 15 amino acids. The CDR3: CASSPSTGGNSPLHF. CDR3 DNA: TGTGCCAGCAGCCCCTCGACAGGGGGGAATTCACCCCTCCACTTT. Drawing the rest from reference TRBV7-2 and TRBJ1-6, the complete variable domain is GAGVSQSPSNKVTEKGKDVELRCDPISGHTALYWYRQSLGQGLEFLIYFQGNSAPDKSGLPSDRFSAERTGGSVSTLTIQRTQQEDSAVYLCASSPSTGGNSPLHFGNGTRLTVT.

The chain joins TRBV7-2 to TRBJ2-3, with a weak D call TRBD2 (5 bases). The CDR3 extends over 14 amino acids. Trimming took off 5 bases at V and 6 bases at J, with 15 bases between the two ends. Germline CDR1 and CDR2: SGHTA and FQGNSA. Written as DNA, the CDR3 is TGTGCCAGCAGCCCTAGTCGAGGGTCGGATACGCAGTATTTT. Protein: CASSPSRGSDTQYF.

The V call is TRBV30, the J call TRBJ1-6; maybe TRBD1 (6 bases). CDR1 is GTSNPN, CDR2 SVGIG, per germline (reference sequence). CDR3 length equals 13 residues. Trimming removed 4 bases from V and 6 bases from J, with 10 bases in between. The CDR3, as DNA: TGTGCCTGGACAGGGGATCCTAATTCACCCCTCCACTTT. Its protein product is CAWTGDPNSPLHF.

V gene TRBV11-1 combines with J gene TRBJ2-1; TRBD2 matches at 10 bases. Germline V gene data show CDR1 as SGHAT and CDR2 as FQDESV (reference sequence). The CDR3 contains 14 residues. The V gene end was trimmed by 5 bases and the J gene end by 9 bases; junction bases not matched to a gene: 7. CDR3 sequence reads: CASSPLAGGGEQFF. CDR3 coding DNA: TGTGCCAGCAGCCCCTTAGCGGGAGGCGGTGAGCAGTTCTTC.

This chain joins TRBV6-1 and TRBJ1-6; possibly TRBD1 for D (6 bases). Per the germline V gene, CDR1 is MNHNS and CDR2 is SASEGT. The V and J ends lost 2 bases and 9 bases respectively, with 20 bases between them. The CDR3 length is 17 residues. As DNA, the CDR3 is TGTGCCAGCAGTGAAATAACAGGGATGCGTGTAGGTTCACCCCTCCACTTT. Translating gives CASSEITGMRVGSPLHF.

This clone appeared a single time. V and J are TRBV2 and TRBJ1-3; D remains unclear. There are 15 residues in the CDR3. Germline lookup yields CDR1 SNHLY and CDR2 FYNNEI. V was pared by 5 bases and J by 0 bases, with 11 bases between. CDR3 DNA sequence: TGTGCCAGCAGTCCGGGTCTCAGCTCTGGAAACACCATATATTTT. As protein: CASSPGLSSGNTIYF.

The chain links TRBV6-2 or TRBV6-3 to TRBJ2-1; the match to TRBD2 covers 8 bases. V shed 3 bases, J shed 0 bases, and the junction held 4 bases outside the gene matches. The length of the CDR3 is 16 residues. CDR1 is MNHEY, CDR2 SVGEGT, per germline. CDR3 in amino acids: CASSYLAGSSYNEQFF. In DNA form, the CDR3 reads TGTGCCAGCAGTTATTTAGCGGGGAGCTCCTACAATGAGCAGTTCTTC.

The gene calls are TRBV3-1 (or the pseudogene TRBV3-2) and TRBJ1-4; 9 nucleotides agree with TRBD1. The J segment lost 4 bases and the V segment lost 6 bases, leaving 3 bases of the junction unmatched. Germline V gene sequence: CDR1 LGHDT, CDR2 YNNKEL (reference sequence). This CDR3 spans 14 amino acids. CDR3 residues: CASRRTGDNEKLFF. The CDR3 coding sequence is TGTGCCAGCAGAAGGACAGGGGATAATGAAAAACTGTTTTTT.

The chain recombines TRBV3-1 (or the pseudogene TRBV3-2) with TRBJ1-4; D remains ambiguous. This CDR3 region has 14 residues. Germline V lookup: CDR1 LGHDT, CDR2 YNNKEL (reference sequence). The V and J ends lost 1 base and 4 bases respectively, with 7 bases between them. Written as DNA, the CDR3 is TGTGCCAGCAGCCAAGTGAGGGATAATGAAAAACTGTTTTTT. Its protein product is CASSQVRDNEKLFF.

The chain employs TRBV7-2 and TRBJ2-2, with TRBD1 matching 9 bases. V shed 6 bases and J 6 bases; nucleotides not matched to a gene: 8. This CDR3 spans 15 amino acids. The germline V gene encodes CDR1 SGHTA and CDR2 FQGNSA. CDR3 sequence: CASRYTGQGPGELFF. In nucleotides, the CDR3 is TGTGCCAGCAGATATACGGGACAGGGACCCGGGGAGCTGTTTTTT.

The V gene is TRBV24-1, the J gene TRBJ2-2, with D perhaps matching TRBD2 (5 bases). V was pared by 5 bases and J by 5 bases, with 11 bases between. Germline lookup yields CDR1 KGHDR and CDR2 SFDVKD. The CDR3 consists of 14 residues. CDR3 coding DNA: TGTGCCACCAGTGGGGCCACGGGGACCGGGGAGCTGTTTTTT. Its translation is CATSGATGTGELFF.

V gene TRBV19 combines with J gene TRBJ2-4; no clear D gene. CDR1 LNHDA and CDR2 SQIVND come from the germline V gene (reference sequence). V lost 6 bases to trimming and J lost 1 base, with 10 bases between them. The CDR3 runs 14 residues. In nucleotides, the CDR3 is TGTGCCAGTAGCCTCCCCGTGGCCAAAAACATTCAGTACTTC. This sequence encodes CASSLPVAKNIQYF. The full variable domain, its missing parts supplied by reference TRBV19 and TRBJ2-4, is DGGITQSPKYLFRKEGQNVTLSCEQNLNHDAMYWYRQDPGQGLRLIYYSQIVNDFQKGDIAEGYSVSREKKESFPLTVTSAQKNPTAFYLCASSLPVAKNIQYFGAGTRLSVL.

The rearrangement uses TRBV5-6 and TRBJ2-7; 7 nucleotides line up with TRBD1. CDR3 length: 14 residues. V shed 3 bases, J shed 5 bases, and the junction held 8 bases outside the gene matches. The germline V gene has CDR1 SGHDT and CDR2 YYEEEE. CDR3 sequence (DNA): TGTGCCAGCAGCTACAAAGACAGGGTTCACGAGCAGTACGTC. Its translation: CASSYKDRVHEQYV.

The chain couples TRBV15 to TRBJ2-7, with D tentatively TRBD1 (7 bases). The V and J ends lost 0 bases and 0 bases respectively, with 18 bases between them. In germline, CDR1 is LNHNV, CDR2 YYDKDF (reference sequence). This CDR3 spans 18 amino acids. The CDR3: CATSRDPAGQDYSYEQYV. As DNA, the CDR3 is TGTGCCACCAGCAGAGATCCGGCCGGACAGGACTACTCCTACGAGCAGTACGTC.

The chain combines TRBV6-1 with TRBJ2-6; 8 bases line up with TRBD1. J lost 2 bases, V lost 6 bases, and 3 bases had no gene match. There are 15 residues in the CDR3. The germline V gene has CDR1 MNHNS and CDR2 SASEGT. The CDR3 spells CASSLQGAGANVLTF. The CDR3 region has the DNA TGTGCCAGCAGCCTACAGGGGGCTGGGGCCAACGTCCTGACTTTC.

The CDR3 loop reads CASSDSPGSNEQFF. CDR3 nucleotides: TGTGCCAGCAGTGACAGCCCCGGGAGCAATGAGCAGTTCTTC. The rearrangement joins TRBV6-4 to TRBJ2-1; TRBD2 is a possible D gene (6 bases). Germline-derived CDR1 and CDR2 are MRHNA and SNTAGT. V lost 2 bases and J lost 6, with 11 bases in between. The CDR3 is 14 residues long.

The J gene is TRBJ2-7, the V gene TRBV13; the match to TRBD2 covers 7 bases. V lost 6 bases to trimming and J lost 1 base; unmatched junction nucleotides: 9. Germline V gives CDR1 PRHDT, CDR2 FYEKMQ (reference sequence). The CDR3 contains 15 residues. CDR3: CASRLARETSYEQYF. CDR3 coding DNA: TGTGCCAGCAGGTTGGCGCGGGAGACATCCTACGAGCAGTACTTC.

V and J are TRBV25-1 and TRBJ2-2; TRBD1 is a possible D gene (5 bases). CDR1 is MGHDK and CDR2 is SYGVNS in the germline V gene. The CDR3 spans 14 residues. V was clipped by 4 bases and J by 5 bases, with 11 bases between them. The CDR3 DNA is TGTGCCAGCAGTGGTTCCTCAGGGACCGGGGAGCTGTTTTTT. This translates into CASSGSSGTGELFF.

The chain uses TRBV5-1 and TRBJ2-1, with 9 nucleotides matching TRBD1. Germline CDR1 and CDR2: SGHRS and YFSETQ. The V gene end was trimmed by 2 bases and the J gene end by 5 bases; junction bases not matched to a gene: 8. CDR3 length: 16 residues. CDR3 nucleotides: TGCGCCAGCAGCTTAGACAGGGGGACCGGAGACAATGAGCAGTTCTTC. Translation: CASSLDRGTGDNEQFF.

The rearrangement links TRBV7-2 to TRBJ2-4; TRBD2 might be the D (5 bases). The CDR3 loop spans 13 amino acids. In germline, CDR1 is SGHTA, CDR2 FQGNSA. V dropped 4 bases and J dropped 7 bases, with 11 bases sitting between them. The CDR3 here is CASSSGPSNIQYF. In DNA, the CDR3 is TGTGCCAGCAGCTCCGGCCCTAGCAACATTCAGTACTTC.

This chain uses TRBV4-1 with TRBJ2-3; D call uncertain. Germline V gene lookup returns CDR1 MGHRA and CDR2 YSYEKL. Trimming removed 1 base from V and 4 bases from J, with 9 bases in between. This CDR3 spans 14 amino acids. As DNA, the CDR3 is TGCGCCAGCAGCCAAGTAAACGGAGCAGATACGCAGTATTTT. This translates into CASSQVNGADTQYF.